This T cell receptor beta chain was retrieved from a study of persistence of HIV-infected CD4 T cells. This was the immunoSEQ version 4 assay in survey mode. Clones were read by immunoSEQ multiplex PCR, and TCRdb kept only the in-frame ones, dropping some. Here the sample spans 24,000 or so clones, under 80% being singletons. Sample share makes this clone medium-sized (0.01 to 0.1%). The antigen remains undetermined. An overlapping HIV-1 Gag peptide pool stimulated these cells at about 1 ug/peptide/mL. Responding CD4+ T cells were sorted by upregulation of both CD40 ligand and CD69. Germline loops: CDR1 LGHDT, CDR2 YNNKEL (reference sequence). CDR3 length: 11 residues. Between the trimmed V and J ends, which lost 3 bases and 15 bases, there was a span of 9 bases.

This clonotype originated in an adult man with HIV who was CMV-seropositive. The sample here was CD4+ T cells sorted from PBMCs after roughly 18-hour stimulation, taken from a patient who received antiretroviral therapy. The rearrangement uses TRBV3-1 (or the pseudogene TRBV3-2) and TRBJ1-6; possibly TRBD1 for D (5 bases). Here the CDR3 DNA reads TGTGCCAGCAGCCAGGGGAGGGGCCTCCACTTT. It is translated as CASSQGRGLHF.